A single sample is the source of the 21 T cell receptor beta chains below, sequenced in a study of early T cells in non-severe SARS-CoV-2 infection. TCRdb reprocessed the 5' RACE reads with MiXCR, giving one entry per CDR3 protein. There are over 60,000 distinct CDR3 sequences in the sample; 9.5% to 13% occur only once, and 7.6% lies in the top ten. The material sequenced was whole blood, taken at baseline. These TCRs come from an adult who was a healthcare worker with PCR-confirmed SARS-CoV-2 infection or an uninfected control (not recorded which).

In its sample, this clonotype was seen many times. V is TRBV7-7 and J is TRBJ2-3, with 9 bases matching TRBD2. With 5 bases clipped from V and 3 bases from J, the junction kept 6 bases outside the gene matches. CDR1 is SSHAT and CDR2 is FNYEAQ in the germline V gene (reference sequence). CDR3 length: 15 residues. CDR3 DNA: TGTGCCAGCAGCCGGAGCGGGGGGCGGACAGATACGCAGTATTTT. Protein: CASSRSGGRTDTQYF.

This clonotype was recorded at least ten times. Possible read error: a much larger clone is one base away. The V gene is TRBV11-2, the J gene TRBJ2-7; D is perhaps TRBD2 (5 bases). CDR1 and CDR2 from the germline V gene are SGHAT and FQNNGV. This CDR3 comprises 12 residues. The CDR3 nucleotides are TGTACCAGCAGCCTTACTAGGAACGAGCAGTACTTC. Translated, it gives CTSSLTRNEQYF.

This clonotype appeared a few times. The V and J genes are TRBV30 and TRBJ1-2; a weak D match, TRBD1 (5 bases). This CDR3 is 14 amino acids long. Germline V gives CDR1 GTSNPN, CDR2 SVGIG (reference sequence). Trimming took 2 bases from V and 1 from J, leaving 11 bases between them. The CDR3 loop is CAWSRGVVNYGYTF. In nucleotides, the CDR3 is TGTGCCTGGAGTAGAGGGGTCGTTAACTATGGCTACACCTTC.

This clonotype turned up a few times. V is TRBV20-1 and J is TRBJ2-1; TRBD1 aligns across 9 bases. This CDR3 contains 15 residues. Germline CDR1 reads DFQATT; CDR2 reads SNEGSKA (reference sequence). J was trimmed by 10 bases and V by 4 bases; bases with no gene match: 14. DNA of the CDR3: TGCAGTGCTAAATCCCGGGACAGGGACGGGAGCGAGCAGTTCTTC. Translation: CSAKSRDRDGSEQFF.

This clonotype was found a few times. J is TRBJ1-2 and V is TRBV27; D not resolved. This CDR3 is built from 12 residues. Between the trimmed V and J ends, which lost 8 bases and 4 bases, there was a span of 11 bases. Germline V gene data show CDR1 as MNHEY and CDR2 as SMNVEV (reference sequence). CDR3 sequence reads: CASGYDGYGYTF. CDR3 sequence (DNA): TGTGCCAGCGGGTACGATGGCTATGGCTACACCTTC.

V usage is TRBV11-2 and J usage is TRBJ2-5; perhaps D is TRBD1 or TRBD2 (5 bases each). The CDR3 has 14 residues. V was trimmed by 4 bases and J by 1 base, leaving 10 bases between them. CDR1 is SGHAT, CDR2 FQNNGV, per germline. The CDR3 DNA sequence: TGTGCCAGCAGCTGGGGACCGACCCAAGAGACCCAGTACTTC. This gives the protein CASSWGPTQETQYF.

The chain has TRBV6-1 and TRBJ2-7, with D perhaps being TRBD1 or TRBD2 (5 bases each). The CDR3 runs 15 residues. Germline V lookup: CDR1 MNHNS, CDR2 SASEGT. V was pared by 4 bases and J by 5 bases, with 18 bases between. The CDR3 DNA reads TGTGCCAGCAGTGCCCCGGGGCGGATCGACGACGAGCAGTACTTC. This encodes CASSAPGRIDDEQYF.

The J gene is TRBJ2-3, the V gene TRBV20-1; D not certain. CDR1 and CDR2 from the germline V gene are DFQATT and SNEGSKA (reference sequence). CDR3 length equals 11 residues. The ends were cut back, 7 bases at V and 2 bases at J, with 7 bases in the middle. DNA for the CDR3: TGCAGTGGGAAGTTCACAGATACGCAGTATTTT. Translating it yields CSGKFTDTQYF.

The rearrangement uses TRBV18 and TRBJ2-3; 9 bases match TRBD2. CDR3 length: 14 residues. The germline V gene encodes CDR1 KGHSH and CDR2 LQKENI. V dropped 6 bases and J dropped 5; count of bases not matched to a gene: 6. This chain's CDR3 is CASSRGGARDTQYF. In DNA, the CDR3 is TGTGCCAGCTCCCGCGGGGGGGCCAGAGATACGCAGTATTTT.

This clonotype has a count of ten or more. The chain employs TRBV19 and TRBJ2-2; D is unclear. The CDR3 sequence is 16 residues long. Germline loops: CDR1 LNHDA, CDR2 SQIVND (reference sequence). The V end was cut by 5 bases, the J end by 4 bases, with 17 bases between. CDR3 amino acids: CASSFSTPRVTGELFF. DNA for the CDR3: TGTGCCAGTAGTTTCTCCACCCCCCGGGTCACCGGGGAGCTGTTTTTT.

In its sample, this clonotype was seen a few times. The chain employs TRBV5-1 and TRBJ2-2; TRBD2 is a possible D gene (6 bases). Germline V gene lookup returns CDR1 SGHRS and CDR2 YFSETQ. Trimming removed 0 bases at V and 3 bases at J, with 6 bases between. The CDR3 spans 14 residues. In nucleotides, the CDR3 is TGCGCCAGCAGCTTGGCGGGGGACACCGGGGAGCTGTTTTTT. Protein: CASSLAGDTGELFF.

This clonotype was recorded many times. The rearrangement links TRBV30 to TRBJ1-5, with a weak D call TRBD1 (5 bases). Germline lookup yields CDR1 GTSNPN and CDR2 SVGIG (reference sequence). The CDR3 extends over 14 amino acids. V shed 2 bases and J shed 2 bases, with 10 bases lying between them. The CDR3 DNA is TGTGCCTGGAGTAAGGGGCTGGGCAATCAGCCCCAGCATTTT. Translated, it gives CAWSKGLGNQPQHF.

This clonotype has at least ten counts. The CDR3 loop reads CASSLPQGYGYTF. In DNA, the CDR3 is TGTGCCAGCAGCTTGCCCCAAGGGTATGGCTACACCTTC. This chain uses TRBV7-2 with TRBJ1-2, with unresolved D. The germline gives CDR1 SGHTA, CDR2 FQGNSA. The CDR3 runs to 13 residues. V was shortened by 3 bases and J by 5 bases, with 10 bases between the two germline ends.

This rearrangement joins TRBV12-3 or TRBV12-4 to TRBJ1-1, with D maybe TRBD1 (6 bases). The V end was cut by 5 bases, the J end by 0 bases, with 13 bases between. This CDR3 spans 15 amino acids. CDR3 sequence reads: CASSGTPWVNTEAFF. Written as DNA, the CDR3 is TGTGCCAGCAGTGGGACACCTTGGGTGAACACTGAAGCTTTCTTT.

There are a few counts of this clonotype. The chain combines TRBV6-1 with TRBJ1-1; possibly TRBD1 for D (6 bases). This CDR3 region has 19 residues. V shed 7 bases and J shed 0 bases, with 27 bases lying between them. The germline gives CDR1 MNHNS, CDR2 SASEGT. The CDR3, as DNA: TGTGCCAGCACCAGAGACAGGAGCCTGGTCCAGACACTGAACACTGAAGCTTTCTTT. This sequence encodes CASTRDRSLVQTLNTEAFF.

The V and J genes are TRBV6-1 and TRBJ1-3, with D hard to call. CDR3 size: 14 residues. Germline values: CDR1 MNHNS, CDR2 SASEGT. The germline V and J ends were trimmed by 0 bases and 4 bases, with 7 bases remaining between them. The CDR3: CASSEARQGNTIYF. The CDR3 DNA reads as TGTGCCAGCAGTGAAGCGCGGCAGGGAAACACCATATATTTT.

This clonotype has more than one count but fewer than ten. J is TRBJ2-4 and V is TRBV7-2, with 8 bases fitting TRBD1. Germline CDR1 SGHTA, CDR2 FQGNSA. Germline trimming cut 5 bases from V and 0 bases from J; bases unmatched to any gene: 18. The CDR3 is 20 amino acids. This chain's CDR3 is CASSTEGQDTTLLAKNIQYF. For the CDR3, the DNA is TGTGCCAGCAGCACCGAGGGACAGGACACTACATTATTAGCCAAAAACATTCAGTACTTC.

This clonotype came up many times. The chain combines TRBV11-2 with TRBJ1-2; D not certain. Germline V gene lookup returns CDR1 SGHAT and CDR2 FQNNGV. There are 13 residues in the CDR3. The V gene lost 5 bases and the J gene lost 8 bases, with 15 bases spanning the gap. The CDR3 protein is CASSPLAGRGYTF. CDR3 DNA sequence: TGTGCCAGCAGCCCGCTGGCGGGTAGAGGCTACACCTTC.

This clonotype was counted at least ten times. The chain uses TRBV7-2 and TRBJ1-2, with 7 bases lining up with TRBD1. The ends lost 1 base at V and 5 bases at J; junction bases unmatched: 7. This CDR3 is built from 15 residues. Germline V gives CDR1 SGHTA, CDR2 FQGNSA. CDR3 amino acids: CASSLGSTGRYGYTF. The CDR3 nucleotides are TGTGCCAGCAGCTTAGGATCGACAGGGCGGTATGGCTACACCTTC.

At least ten counts were recorded for this clonotype. This rearrangement joins TRBV20-1 to TRBJ1-4, with TRBD1 identical over 8 bases. CDR1 and CDR2 (germline): DFQATT, SNEGSKA (reference sequence). The CDR3 loop spans 14 amino acids. J lost 8 bases, V lost 3 bases, and 8 bases had no gene match. DNA for the CDR3: TGCAGTGCTAGGGAGGACAGGGCAGAAGAAAAACTGTTTTTT. Translation: CSAREDRAEEKLFF.

This clonotype came up a few times. The chain is built from TRBV7-2 and TRBJ2-1, with a possible D match to TRBD1 (5 bases). V was cut by 7 bases and J by 6 bases, with 13 bases left in between. Germline CDR1 SGHTA, CDR2 FQGNSA. This CDR3 comprises 13 residues. The CDR3 region has the DNA TGTGCCAGCAATCAGGGTGTGATCAATGAGCAGTTCTTC. Protein sequence: CASNQGVINEQFF.